This T cell receptor (beta chain) was found in a study of cytomegalovirus exposure and HLA in healthy donors. Use of 60 Vbeta and 13 Jbeta primers characterized the PCR. The method was immunoSEQ multiplex PCR; TCRdb's version includes in-frame clones alone and lacks a portion of them. The table lists 100,000 to 130,000 clones, roughly 87% of them singletons. The specimen sequenced was PBMCs. The TCR comes from a man aged 25-40 years in good health and CMV-seropositive.

The DNA of the CDR3 is TGCGCCAGCAGCTTGGCCTTCACAGGGGTCAATGCCCACAATGAGCAGTTCTTC. Encoded protein: CASSLAFTGVNAHNEQFF. V is TRBV5-1 and J is TRBJ2-1; 7 nucleotides agree with TRBD1. J lost 5 bases, V lost 0 bases, and 14 bases had no gene match. Germline CDR1 SGHRS, CDR2 YFSETQ. The CDR3 is 18 residues long. The complete variable domain, with remaining parts taken from reference TRBV5-1 and TRBJ2-1, reads KAGVTQTPRYLIKTRGQQVTLSCSPISGHRSVSWYQQTPGQGLQFLFEYFSETQRNKGNFPGRFSGRQFSNSRSEMNVSTLELGDSALYLCASSLAFTGVNAHNEQFFGPGTRLTVL.